The clone carrying this T cell receptor beta chain was counted ten times or more. The antigen is not known. Molecular barcoding with unique molecular identifiers was used for the TCRbeta library. TCRdb reprocessed the PCR reads with MiXCR, giving one entry per CDR3 protein. The sample lists about 600,000 distinct CDR3 sequences, more than 20% occurring once. The CDR3 is 13 residues long. V shed 6 bases and J 1 base; nucleotides not matched to a gene: 2. The data are from a study of T-cell reconstitution after alpha-beta-depleted transplantation in children. The study's findings and limits: Newly produced T cells mostly accounted for T-cell counts and diversity one year post-transplant.

This material consisted of PBMCs, mostly from graft donor cells, taken 360 days after TCRalphabeta/CD19-depleted stem cell transplant. This receptor was taken from a boy younger than two who had a stem cell transplant for acute myeloid leukemia, so the T cells may come from the graft donor. The chain carries TRBV12-3 or TRBV12-4 and TRBJ1-1; 7 bases map to TRBD1. CDR3 amino acids: CASSRDRNTEAFF. CDR3 nucleotide sequence: TGTGCCAGCAGCCGGGACAGGAACACTGAAGCTTTCTTT.